A selection of T cell receptor beta chains follows, all from one sample in a study of PD-L1 blockade in urothelial cancer. TCRdb keeps only in-frame clones here, not all; method: immunoSEQ multiplex PCR. The table has roughly 120,000 clones, around 89% seen once; the top ten hold more than 1.5%. Here the sequenced sample was PBMCs, taken around atezolizumab (anti-PD-L1) treatment. Source of these receptors: a man aged 55 to 70 with urothelial cancer. Both conserved end residues are part of each CDR3. D genes are given only for firm matches. Some rows have no size entry. The others give once, few or many, or a class for an expanded clone.

V gene	clone size	J gene	D gene	CDR3 protein	CDR3 DNA
TRBV5-1	-	TRBJ2-1	TRBD1	CASSLGQAPNEQFF	TGCGCCAGCAGCCTAGGACAGGCCCCCAATGAGCAGTTCTTC
TRBV4-3	-	TRBJ2-7	TRBD2	CASSQESGLAGGNYEQYF	TGCGCCAGCAGCCAAGAGTCGGGACTAGCGGGGGGAAACTACGAGCAGTACTTC
TRBV6-1	-	TRBJ2-5	TRBD1	CASSVRGRGETQYF	TGTGCCAGCAGTGTTAGGGGGCGCGGAGAGACCCAGTACTTC
TRBV4-1	-	TRBJ2-7	-	CASSQDDPGFSYEQYF	TGCGCCAGCAGCCAAGACGACCCGGGGTTCTCCTACGAGCAGTACTTC
TRBV9	-	TRBJ1-6	TRBD1	CASSAGAPGQGRSPLHF	TGTGCCAGCAGCGCCGGCGCACCGGGACAGGGGAGGTCACCCCTCCACTTT
TRBV27	-	TRBJ2-7	TRBD1	CASSLLNRGLRDEQYF	TGTGCCAGCAGTTTATTGAACAGGGGGCTGCGGGACGAGCAGTACTTC
TRBV4-1	-	TRBJ1-2	-	CASSQQAAGGYTF	TGCGCCAGCAGCCAACAGGCGGCGGGCGGCTACACCTTC
TRBV11-3	-	TRBJ2-2	TRBD2	CADGTSSNTGELFF	TGTGCCGACGGGACTAGCTCGAACACCGGGGAGCTGTTTTTT
TRBV15	-	TRBJ2-7	TRBD1	CATSRDRGPYEQYF	TGTGCCACCAGCAGAGACAGGGGGCCCTACGAGCAGTACTTC
TRBV7-2	few	TRBJ2-1	TRBD2	CASSLVAGGSSYNEQFF	TGTGCCAGCAGTCTTGTGGCGGGGGGAAGCTCCTACAATGAGCAGTTCTTC
TRBV11-3	-	TRBJ1-6	-	CASSLAQGHNSPLHF	TGTGCCAGCAGCTTAGCCCAGGGGCACAATTCACCCCTCCACTTT
TRBV9	-	TRBJ2-3	-	CASSPGEDTQYF	TGTGCCAGCAGCCCGGGGGAGGATACGCAGTATTTT
TRBV21-1	-	TRBJ2-6	-	CASLRTPILWRANVLTF	TGTGCCTCACTGAGGACACCGATTCTCTGGAGGGCCAACGTCCTGACTTTC
TRBV5-1	few	TRBJ2-5	TRBD2	CASSVVLAGVEETQYF	TGCGCCAGCAGCGTCGTACTAGCGGGAGTTGAGGAGACCCAGTACTTC
TRBV11-2	-	TRBJ2-1	TRBD2	CASSLEPTAGGPSEQFF	TGTGCCAGCAGCTTAGAGCCCACAGCGGGAGGGCCAAGTGAGCAGTTCTTC
TRBV11-2	-	TRBJ1-2	-	CASSPNNYGYTF	TGTGCCAGCAGCCCCAATAACTATGGCTACACCTTC
TRBV5-6	-	TRBJ2-5	-	CASSWDSAAQYF	TGTGCCAGCAGCTGGGACTCCGCTGCCCAGTACTTC
TRBV19	once	TRBJ2-1	TRBD2	CASSVAGLVNEQFF	TGTGCCAGTAGTGTAGCGGGATTAGTCAATGAGCAGTTCTTC
TRBV28	-	TRBJ2-7	-	CASSLGGFYEQYF	TGTGCCAGCAGTTTAGGGGGGTTCTACGAGCAGTACTTC
TRBV21-1	once	TRBJ1-3	-	CASSIDRQGVSGNTIYF	TGTGCCAGCAGCATCGACCGACAGGGGGTCTCTGGAAACACCATATATTTT
TRBV28	once	TRBJ2-1	-	CASRTQGSGYNEQFF	TGTGCCAGCAGGACTCAGGGGAGTGGGTACAATGAGCAGTTCTTC
TRBV7-3	-	TRBJ2-5	-	CASSLWRPQETQYF	TGTGCCAGCAGCTTATGGCGGCCACAAGAGACCCAGTACTTC
TRBV7-6	-	TRBJ1-5	-	CASSLGGVYSNQPQHF	TGTGCCAGCAGCTTAGGGGGGGTGTATAGCAATCAGCCCCAGCATTTT
TRBV6-6	-	TRBJ1-2	-	CARPANPRGNYGYTF	TGTGCCAGACCCGCTAACCCCAGGGGAAACTATGGCTACACCTTC
TRBV7-7	-	TRBJ2-1	TRBD2	CASSPGTRGYYNEQFF	TGTGCTAGCAGCCCTGGGACTAGGGGGTACTACAATGAGCAGTTCTTC
TRBV6-6	-	TRBJ2-2	TRBD2	CASSPGGSAGELFF	TGTGCCAGTTCCCCGGGAGGATCAGCCGGGGAGCTGTTTTTT
TRBV13	-	TRBJ2-3	-	CASRPTSLDTQYF	TGTGCCAGCAGGCCAACTAGCTTAGATACGCAGTATTTT
TRBV9	-	TRBJ2-3	TRBD1	CASSAPDRAEDTQYF	TGTGCCAGCAGCGCCCCGGACAGGGCGGAGGATACGCAGTATTTT
TRBV15	-	TRBJ2-7	-	CATSRDQQRYEQYF	TGTGCCACCAGCAGAGATCAACAGCGGTACGAGCAGTACTTC
TRBV28	once	TRBJ2-4	-	CASRMSGEIQYF	TGTGCCAGCAGGATGTCGGGGGAAATTCAGTACTTC
TRBV19	few	TRBJ2-7	-	CASSYAPYEQYF	TGTGCCAGTAGCTACGCCCCTTACGAGCAGTACTTC
TRBV28	-	TRBJ1-2	TRBD1	CASGDRVYGYTF	TGTGCCAGCGGTGACAGGGTCTATGGCTACACCTTC
TRBV28	-	TRBJ1-2	-	CASSFLGVYGYTF	TGTGCCAGCAGTTTTCTGGGCGTCTATGGCTACACCTTC
TRBV7-3	once	TRBJ2-2	TRBD2	CASGPGGTGELFF	TGTGCCAGCGGGCCGGGGGGTACCGGGGAGCTGTTTTTT
TRBV7-2	-	TRBJ2-6	-	CASSFSRSGSGANVLTF	TGTGCCAGCAGCTTCTCCAGATCTGGCTCTGGGGCCAACGTCCTGACTTTC
TRBV28	few	TRBJ2-1	TRBD2	CASRARGAGGCFF	TGTGCCAGCAGGGCACGGGGGGCGGGAGGGTGCTTCTTC
TRBV4-2	-	TRBJ1-2	TRBD1	CASSQDLVTGGYGYTF	TGTGCCAGCAGCCAAGATTTAGTGACAGGGGGCTATGGCTACACCTTC
TRBV5-1	-	TRBJ2-3	TRBD1	CASSPGTGGKDTQYF	TGCGCCAGCAGCCCCGGGACAGGGGGCAAAGATACGCAGTATTTT
TRBV9	-	TRBJ2-7	TRBD2	CASSRTGGPSSYEQYF	TGTGCCAGCAGCAGAACGGGAGGGCCGAGCTCCTACGAGCAGTACTTC
TRBV29-1	-	TRBJ1-1	TRBD1	CSVMEYIAGGAFF	TGCAGCGTTATGGAATATATCGCAGGGGGGGCTTTCTTT
TRBV2	-	TRBJ2-3	TRBD1	CASRSRRTGGTDTQYF	TGTGCCAGCAGAAGCCGGAGGACAGGGGGCACAGATACGCAGTATTTT
TRBV19	once	TRBJ2-1	TRBD2	CASRRSGAPNGEQFF	TGTGCCAGTAGACGTAGCGGGGCGCCTAATGGGGAGCAGTTCTTC
TRBV10-1	-	TRBJ2-3	TRBD2	CALQGLAVPGGRDTQYF	TGCGCCCTTCAGGGACTAGCGGTTCCCGGAGGGAGAGATACGCAGTATTTT
TRBV4-1	-	TRBJ1-4	-	CASGSQRAQLFF	TGCGCCAGCGGGTCCCAGAGGGCCCAGTTGTTTTTT
TRBV11-2	-	TRBJ1-1	-	CASSQDRPSEAFF	TGTGCCAGCAGCCAAGACAGGCCCTCTGAAGCTTTCTTT
TRBV5-1	-	TRBJ2-7	-	CASSGGYEQYF	TGCGCCAGCAGCGGCGGGTACGAGCAGTACTTC
TRBV5-5	-	TRBJ2-3	-	CASSGSISTDTQYF	TGTGCTAGCTCCGGGTCCATAAGCACAGATACGCAGTATTTT
TRBV5-1	many	TRBJ2-7	TRBD1	CASSAPGTGGEQYF	TGCGCCAGCAGCGCCCCCGGGACAGGGGGCGAGCAGTACTTC
TRBV7-2	-	TRBJ2-2	TRBD2	CASSLGGRAGELFF	TGTGCCAGCAGCTTAGGGGGGAGGGCCGGGGAGCTGTTTTTT
TRBV5-5	-	TRBJ1-5	-	CASSLAGGPTYSSNQPQHF	TGTGCCAGCAGCTTGGCCGGGGGGCCTACCTATAGTAGCAATCAGCCCCAGCATTTT
TRBV28	few	TRBJ2-7	-	CASSLVGDIYEQYF	TGTGCCAGCAGTTTAGTCGGGGACATATACGAGCAGTACTTC
TRBV19	-	TRBJ2-5	TRBD1	CASSILQGASRETQYF	TGTGCCAGTAGTATTTTGCAGGGGGCGAGTCGAGAGACCCAGTACTTC